Presented here are 8 T cell receptor beta chains from one specimen sequenced in a study of OX40 agonist ivuxolimab in advanced cancers. TCRdb keeps only in-frame clones here, not all; method: immunoSEQ multiplex PCR. This sample has 12,000 to 15,000 clones; less than 85% occur once, and the top ten carry around 29%. The material sequenced was CD4+ or CD8+ T cells sorted from blood, taken in a trial of the OX40 agonist ivuxolimab. The receptors were gathered from an adult with an advanced solid tumor such as melanoma, head and neck, liver or kidney cancer.

This chain joins TRBV10-2 and TRBJ2-1; 7 bases are shared with TRBD2. CDR3 size: 16 residues. The germline V gene encodes CDR1 WSHSY and CDR2 SAAADI. V lost 2 bases to trimming and J lost 3 bases; unmatched junction nucleotides: 7. In DNA, the CDR3 is TGCGCCAGCAGTGAGAGCGGGACGGACTTCTACAATGAGCAGTTCTTC. Encoded protein: CASSESGTDFYNEQFF.

The rearrangement joins TRBV11-3 to TRBJ2-7; 13 nucleotides agree with TRBD2. J lost 3 bases, V lost 1 base, and 9 bases had no gene match. CDR1 and CDR2 from the germline V gene are SGHNT and YENEEA. This CDR3 region has 18 residues. CDR3 bases: TGTGCCAGCAGCTTAGTAGGGACTAGCGGGGCCGGAATCTACGAGCAGTACTTC. It is translated as CASSLVGTSGAGIYEQYF. Using reference TRBV11-3 and TRBJ2-7 for the parts outside the CDR3, the full variable domain is EAGVVQSPRYKIIEKKQPVAFWCNPISGHNTLYWYLQNLGQGPELLIRYENEEAVDDSQLPKDRFSAERLKGVDSTLKIQPAELGDSAVYLCASSLVGTSGAGIYEQYFGPGTRLTVT.

CDR3 sequence reads: CASSQTRGGGLADNEQFF. CDR3 nucleotides: TGTGCCAGCAGCCAAACTCGGGGAGGGGGACTAGCGGACAATGAGCAGTTCTTC. The chain has TRBV4-2 and TRBJ2-1; 11 positions agree with TRBD2. The CDR3 consists of 18 residues. V lost 2 bases, J lost 5 bases, and 11 bases stayed unmatched. Looked up from germline, CDR1 is LGHNA and CDR2 is YNFKEQ.

The V gene is TRBV15, the J gene TRBJ1-1; D may be TRBD1 (5 bases). Germline lookup yields CDR1 LNHNV and CDR2 YYDKDF (reference sequence). Deletions cut 5 bases from V and 1 base from J, with 14 bases between. CDR3 length: 15 amino acids. CDR3 DNA: TGTGCCACCAGCTCGTCAGGGATTGGGAACACTGAAGCTTTCTTT. This translates into CATSSSGIGNTEAFF.

This clone was observed once. CDR3 sequence reads: CASSEVPGQGPLHGYTF. CDR3 DNA: TGTGCCAGCAGTGAAGTCCCGGGACAGGGTCCCCTTCACGGCTACACCTTC. The J gene is TRBJ1-2, the V gene TRBV6-1; 9 bases are shared with TRBD1. Germline CDR1 reads MNHNS; CDR2 reads SASEGT. Trimming cost V 1 base and J 8 bases; bases outside gene matches: 14. CDR3 size: 17 residues.

This clone was recorded a few times. The chain has TRBV11-1 and TRBJ2-7; maybe TRBD2 (5 bases). In germline, CDR1 is SGHAT, CDR2 FQDESV (reference sequence). V lost 3 bases and J lost 2, with 11 bases in between. This CDR3 contains 14 residues. The CDR3 reads CASSLDDGTYEQYF. The CDR3 nucleotides are TGTGCCAGCAGCTTGGACGACGGGACCTACGAGCAGTACTTC.

The rearrangement uses TRBV11-3 and TRBJ2-7, with 9 bases fitting TRBD1. Germline V gene lookup returns CDR1 SGHNT and CDR2 YENEEA. Trimming removed 4 bases from V and 2 bases from J; junction bases left unmatched: 3. This CDR3 comprises 14 residues. The CDR3 loop reads CASSSRDRAYEQYF. The CDR3 coding sequence is TGTGCCAGCAGCTCCCGGGACAGGGCCTACGAGCAGTACTTC. The whole variable domain, remainder taken from reference TRBV11-3 and TRBJ2-7, is EAGVVQSPRYKIIEKKQPVAFWCNPISGHNTLYWYLQNLGQGPELLIRYENEEAVDDSQLPKDRFSAERLKGVDSTLKIQPAELGDSAVYLCASSSRDRAYEQYFGPGTRLTVT.

This clone occurred a few times. The chain has TRBV10-1 and TRBJ2-2; 9 bases match TRBD2. J lost 1 base, V lost 7 bases, and 1 base had no gene match. The CDR3 loop spans 14 amino acids. CDR1 and CDR2 from the germline V gene are WNHNN and SYGVQD (reference sequence). The CDR3 nucleotides are TGCGCCAGCACGACTAGCGGGAACACCGGGGAGCTGTTTTTT. As protein: CASTTSGNTGELFF.